The present entry profiles one T cell receptor (beta chain) with its context. Its antigen is not yet known. No much larger clonotype is one base removed from it; base qualities were not supplied. This specimen comes from a study of T cells in localized non-small cell lung cancer (dated by TCRdb to 2018 to 2020). In the study overall: The study analyzed T cell repertoires of 236 early-stage NSCLC patients, comparing tumors and uninvolved tumor-adjacent lungs. A mean age of roughly 66 years was recorded for the NSCLC patients, of whom around 140 were male and 107 were female. The cohort comprised roughly 220 treatment-naïve NSCLC patients with resected, localized lung tumors.

Points the paper makes about the study in general: Uninvolved tumor-adjacent lung showed the highest T cell clonality, higher than tumor, which suggests more focused antigenic responses in the uninvolved tumor-adjacent lung. Higher blood T cell density associated with longer overall survival, while higher adjacent-lung clonality associated with shorter survival. Multi-region tumor sequencing was not performed, so intratumor heterogeneity could not be excluded. Of the top 100 tumor clones, a median of roughly 57 were detected in paired uninvolved adjacent lung; around 27 were also among that lung's top 100. Because the study design was exploratory, TCR variables were selected using unadjusted p-values without false-discovery rate correction.

At diagnosis, peripheral blood, uninvolved tumor-adjacent lung and tumor were collected and stored as a combination of fresh-frozen and FFPE material. For TCR repertoire profiling, blood samples were analyzed in the form of peripheral blood mononuclear cells. The immunoSEQ Assay was used to sequence TCR beta CDR3 regions from DNA. On the authors' methods: T cell density was computed as TCR beta template counts normalized to usable DNA estimated by amplifying housekeeping genes. The preseqR package was used to estimate richness by extrapolating to 400,000 templates for PBMC samples and to 120,000 templates for tissue samples. Clonality was taken to be one minus Pielou's evenness. Tissue-enriched TCRs were identified by differential abundance testing using productive amino-acid clonotypes, minimum total count 5 and alpha 0.1. Repertoire overlap between compartments was quantified with the Jaccard Index and Morisita Overlap Index. GLIPH grouped TCR beta CDR3s together with public tetramer-defined viral CDR3s, and a viral motif had to include at least three viral sequences and also show V-gene enrichment. Here the immuneACCESS table is served through TCRdb, limited to in-frame sequences with V and J called. Missing clones are a known gap in these copies; in checked studies unresolved V genes cover under half, and the rest lacks a known reason. V, J and clone size were drawn from that table, and D and trimming were deduced from the DNA. For this sample the table gives fewer than 90,000 clones, of which 84% were detected only once. 2.8% of the sample goes to the ten largest clones.

V drops 4 bases and J drops 10 bases, leaving 16 bases in between. Via the germline V gene, CDR1 is SGHVS and CDR2 FQNEAQ. Measured from the cysteine to the phenylalanine, the CDR3 is 13 residues long. Only the CDR3 DNA is retained, 39 bases long and in frame from the first base. Rearrangement joined TRBV7-8 to TRBJ2-5; a tentative D match to TRBD2 spans 6 bases. The TCR sequence derives from a man aged 40 to 70 with stage I lung adenocarcinoma. This specimen was peripheral blood, taken before any cancer treatment. The CDR3 sequence is CASSSVARGNQYF. The sequence in DNA is TGTGCCAGCAGCTCAGTAGCCCGGGGGAACCAGTACTTC.